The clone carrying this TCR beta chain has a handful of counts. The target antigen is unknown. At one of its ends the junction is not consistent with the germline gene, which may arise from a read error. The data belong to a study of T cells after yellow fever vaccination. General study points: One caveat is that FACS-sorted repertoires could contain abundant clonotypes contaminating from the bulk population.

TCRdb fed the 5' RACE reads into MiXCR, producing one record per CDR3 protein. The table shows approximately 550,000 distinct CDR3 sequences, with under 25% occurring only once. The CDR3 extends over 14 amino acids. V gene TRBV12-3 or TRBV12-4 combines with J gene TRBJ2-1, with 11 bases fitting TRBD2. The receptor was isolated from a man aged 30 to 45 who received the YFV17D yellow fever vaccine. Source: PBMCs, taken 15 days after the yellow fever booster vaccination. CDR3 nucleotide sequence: TGTGCCAGCAGTTTATCCGAAGAACTAGCGGGAGTGATCTTC. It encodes CASSLSEELAGVIF.